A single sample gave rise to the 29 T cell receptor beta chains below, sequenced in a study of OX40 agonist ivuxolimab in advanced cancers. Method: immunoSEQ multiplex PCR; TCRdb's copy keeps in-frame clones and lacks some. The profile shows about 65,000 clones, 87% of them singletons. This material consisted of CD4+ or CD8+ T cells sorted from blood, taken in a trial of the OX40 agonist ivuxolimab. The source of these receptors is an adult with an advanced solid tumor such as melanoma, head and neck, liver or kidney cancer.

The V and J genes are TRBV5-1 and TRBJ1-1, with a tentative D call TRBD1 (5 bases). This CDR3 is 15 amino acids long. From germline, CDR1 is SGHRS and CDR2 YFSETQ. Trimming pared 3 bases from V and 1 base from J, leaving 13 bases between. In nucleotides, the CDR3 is TGCGCCAGCAGCTCAGGGTTTGTGGCGAACACTGAAGCTTTCTTT. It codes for CASSSGFVANTEAFF.

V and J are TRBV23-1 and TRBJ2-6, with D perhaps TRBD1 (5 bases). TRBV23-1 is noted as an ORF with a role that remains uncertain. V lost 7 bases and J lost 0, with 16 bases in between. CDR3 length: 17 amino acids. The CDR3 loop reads CASTGQVGSSGANVLTF. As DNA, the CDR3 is TGCGCCAGCACTGGACAAGTCGGTAGCTCTGGGGCCAACGTCCTGACTTTC.

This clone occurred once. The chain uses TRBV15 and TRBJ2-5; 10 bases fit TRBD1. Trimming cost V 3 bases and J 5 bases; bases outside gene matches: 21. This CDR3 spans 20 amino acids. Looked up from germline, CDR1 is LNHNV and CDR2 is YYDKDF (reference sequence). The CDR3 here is CATSSGTGQGYGRYWETQYF. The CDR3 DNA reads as TGTGCCACCAGCAGCGGGACGGGACAGGGGTACGGACGGTATTGGGAGACCCAGTACTTC.

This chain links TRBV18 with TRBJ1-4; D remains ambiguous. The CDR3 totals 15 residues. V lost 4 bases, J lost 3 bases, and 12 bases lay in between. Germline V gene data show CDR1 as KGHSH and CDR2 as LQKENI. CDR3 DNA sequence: TGTGCCAGCTCACAGGACCCGATACCTAATGAAAAACTGTTTTTT. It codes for CASSQDPIPNEKLFF.

In DNA, the CDR3 is TGTGCCAGCAGCCAAGATGAGCAGTCCCTTAACTATGGCTACACCTTC. Translated, it gives CASSQDEQSLNYGYTF. The chain recombines TRBV4-2 with TRBJ1-2, with D unclear. V was pared by 0 bases and J by 1 base, with 12 bases between. Germline values: CDR1 LGHNA, CDR2 YNFKEQ. CDR3 length: 16 amino acids.

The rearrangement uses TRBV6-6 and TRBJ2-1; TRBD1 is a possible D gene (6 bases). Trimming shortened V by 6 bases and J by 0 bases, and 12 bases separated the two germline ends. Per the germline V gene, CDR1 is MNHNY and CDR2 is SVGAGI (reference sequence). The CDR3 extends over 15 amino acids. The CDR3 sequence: CASRGAESSYNEQFF. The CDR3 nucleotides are TGTGCCAGCAGGGGGGCGGAGAGCTCCTACAATGAGCAGTTCTTC.

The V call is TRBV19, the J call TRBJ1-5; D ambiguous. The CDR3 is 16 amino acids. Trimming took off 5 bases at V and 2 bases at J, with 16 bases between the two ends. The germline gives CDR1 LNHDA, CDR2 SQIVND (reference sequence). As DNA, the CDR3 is TGTGCCAGTAGTTTCCCCCGGGAGAGCCGCAATCAGCCCCAGCATTTT. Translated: CASSFPRESRNQPQHF.

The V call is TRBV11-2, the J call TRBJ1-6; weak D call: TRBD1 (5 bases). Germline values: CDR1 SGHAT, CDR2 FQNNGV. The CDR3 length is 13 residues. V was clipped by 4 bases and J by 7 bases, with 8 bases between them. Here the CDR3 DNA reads TGTGCCAGCAGCTCTCAGGGAAATTCACCCCTCCACTTT. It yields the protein CASSSQGNSPLHF.

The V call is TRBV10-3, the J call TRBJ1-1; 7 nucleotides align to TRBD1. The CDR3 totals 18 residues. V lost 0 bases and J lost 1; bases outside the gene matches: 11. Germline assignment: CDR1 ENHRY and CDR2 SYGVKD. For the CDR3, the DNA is TGTGCCATCAGTGAGTCGGTGAGGACAGGAGGAAGGAACACTGAAGCTTTCTTT. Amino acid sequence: CAISESVRTGGRNTEAFF.

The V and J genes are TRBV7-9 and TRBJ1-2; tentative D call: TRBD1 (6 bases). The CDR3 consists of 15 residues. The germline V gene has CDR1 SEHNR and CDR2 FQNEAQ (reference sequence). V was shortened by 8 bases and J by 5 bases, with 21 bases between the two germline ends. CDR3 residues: CASALAPGAEYGYTF. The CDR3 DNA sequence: TGTGCCAGCGCACTAGCGCCGGGGGCAGAATATGGCTACACCTTC.

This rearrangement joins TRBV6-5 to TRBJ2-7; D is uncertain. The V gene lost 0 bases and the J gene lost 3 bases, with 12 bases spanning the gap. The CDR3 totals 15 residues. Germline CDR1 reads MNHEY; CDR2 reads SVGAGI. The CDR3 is CASSYSTLGFYEQYF. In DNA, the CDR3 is TGTGCCAGCAGTTACTCGACGCTTGGGTTCTACGAGCAGTACTTC.

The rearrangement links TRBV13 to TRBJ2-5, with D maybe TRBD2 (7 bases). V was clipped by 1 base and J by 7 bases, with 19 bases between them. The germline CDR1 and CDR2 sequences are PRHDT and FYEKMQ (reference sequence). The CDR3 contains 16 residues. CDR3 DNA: TGTGCCAGCAGCTTAGTGCGGGGGCCCAGGTATGGGACCCAGTACTTC. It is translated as CASSLVRGPRYGTQYF.

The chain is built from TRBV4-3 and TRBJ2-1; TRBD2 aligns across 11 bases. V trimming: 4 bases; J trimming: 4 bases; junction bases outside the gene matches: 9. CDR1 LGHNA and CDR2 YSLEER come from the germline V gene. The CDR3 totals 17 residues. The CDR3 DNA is TGCGCCAGCAGCCGTAGATTGGCTAGCGGGGGGTACAATGAGCAGTTCTTC. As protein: CASSRRLASGGYNEQFF.

The CDR3 protein is CTSSQETPTNEKLFF. In DNA form, the CDR3 reads TGCACCAGCAGCCAGGAGACGCCAACTAATGAAAAACTGTTTTTT. V and J are TRBV1 and TRBJ1-4. TRBV1 is labeled a pseudogene. The CDR3 covers 15 residues.

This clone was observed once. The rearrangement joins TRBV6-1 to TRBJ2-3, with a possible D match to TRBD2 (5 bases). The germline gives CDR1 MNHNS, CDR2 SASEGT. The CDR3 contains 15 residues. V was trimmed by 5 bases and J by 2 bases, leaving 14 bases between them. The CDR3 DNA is TGTGCCAGCAGTTCAGGTACTAGTAACACAGATACGCAGTATTTT. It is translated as CASSSGTSNTDTQYF.

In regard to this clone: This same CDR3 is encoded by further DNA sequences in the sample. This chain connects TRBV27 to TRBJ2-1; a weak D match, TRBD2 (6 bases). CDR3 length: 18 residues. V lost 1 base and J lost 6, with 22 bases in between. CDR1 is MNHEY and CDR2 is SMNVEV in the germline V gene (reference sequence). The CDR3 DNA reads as TGTGCCAGCAGTTTATTTCCACGATTCTCGGGAGAAGGCAATGAGCAGTTCTTC. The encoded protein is CASSLFPRFSGEGNEQFF.

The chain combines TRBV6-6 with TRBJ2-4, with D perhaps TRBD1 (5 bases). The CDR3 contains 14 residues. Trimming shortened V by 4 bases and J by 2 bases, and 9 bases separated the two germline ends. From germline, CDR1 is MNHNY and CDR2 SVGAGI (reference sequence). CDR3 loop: CASSSDRTKNIQYF. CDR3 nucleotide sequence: TGTGCCAGCAGTTCCGACAGAACCAAAAACATTCAGTACTTC.

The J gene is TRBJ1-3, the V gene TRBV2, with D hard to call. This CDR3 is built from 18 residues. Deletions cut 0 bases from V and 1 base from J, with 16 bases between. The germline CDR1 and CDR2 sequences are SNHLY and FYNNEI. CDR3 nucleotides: TGTGCCAGCAGTGAAGCGATGCTGATCGTAGGATCTGGAAACACCATATATTTT. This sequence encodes CASSEAMLIVGSGNTIYF. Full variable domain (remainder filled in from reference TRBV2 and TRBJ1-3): EPEVTQTPSHQVTQMGQEVILRCVPISNHLYFYWYRQILGQKVEFLVSFYNNEISEKSEIFDDQFSVERPDGSNFTLKIRSTKLEDSAMYFCASSEAMLIVGSGNTIYFGEGSWLTVV.

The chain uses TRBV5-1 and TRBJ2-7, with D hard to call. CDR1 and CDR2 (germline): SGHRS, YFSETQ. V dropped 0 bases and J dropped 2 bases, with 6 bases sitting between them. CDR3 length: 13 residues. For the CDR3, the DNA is TGCGCCAGCAGCTTGGGAGAACCCTACGAGCAGTACTTC. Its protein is CASSLGEPYEQYF.

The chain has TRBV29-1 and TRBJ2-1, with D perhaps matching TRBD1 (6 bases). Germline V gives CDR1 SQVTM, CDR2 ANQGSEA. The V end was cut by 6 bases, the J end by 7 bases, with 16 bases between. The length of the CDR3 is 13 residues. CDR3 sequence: CSVVRSGANEQFF. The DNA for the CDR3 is TGCAGCGTGGTTCGGTCAGGGGCGAATGAGCAGTTCTTC.

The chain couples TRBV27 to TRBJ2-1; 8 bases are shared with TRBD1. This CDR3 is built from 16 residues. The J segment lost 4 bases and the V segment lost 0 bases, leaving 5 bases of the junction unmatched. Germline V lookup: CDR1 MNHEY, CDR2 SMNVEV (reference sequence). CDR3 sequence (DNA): TGTGCCAGCAGTTTATCGGGGCAGGGGGCATACAATGAGCAGTTCTTC. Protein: CASSLSGQGAYNEQFF.

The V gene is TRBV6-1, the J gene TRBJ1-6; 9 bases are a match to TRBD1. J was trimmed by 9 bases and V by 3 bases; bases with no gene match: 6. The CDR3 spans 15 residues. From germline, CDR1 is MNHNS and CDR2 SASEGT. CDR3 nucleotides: TGTGCCAGCAGTGACAGGACAGGGGCCAGTTCACCCCTCCACTTT. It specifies CASSDRTGASSPLHF.

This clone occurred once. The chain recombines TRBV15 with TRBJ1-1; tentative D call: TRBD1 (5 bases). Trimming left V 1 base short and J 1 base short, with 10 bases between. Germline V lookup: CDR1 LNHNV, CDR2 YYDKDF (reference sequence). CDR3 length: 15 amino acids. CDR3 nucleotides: TGTGCCACCAGCAGAGGGGGCTTGACGAACACTGAAGCTTTCTTT. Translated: CATSRGGLTNTEAFF.

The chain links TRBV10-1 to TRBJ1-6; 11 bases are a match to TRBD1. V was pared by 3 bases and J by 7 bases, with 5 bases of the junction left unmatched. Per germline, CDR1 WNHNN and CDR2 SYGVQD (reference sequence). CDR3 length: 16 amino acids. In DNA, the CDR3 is TGCGCCAGCAGTGATGTCCGGGACAGGGGGAATTCACCCCTCCACTTT. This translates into CASSDVRDRGNSPLHF.

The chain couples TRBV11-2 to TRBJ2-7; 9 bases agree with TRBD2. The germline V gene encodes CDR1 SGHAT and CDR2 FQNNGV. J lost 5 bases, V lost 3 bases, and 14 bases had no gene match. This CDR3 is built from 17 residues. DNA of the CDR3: TGTGCCAGCAGCTTGAGGCTAGCGGGGTTAGCGTCCCACGAGCAGTACTTC. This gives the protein CASSLRLAGLASHEQYF.

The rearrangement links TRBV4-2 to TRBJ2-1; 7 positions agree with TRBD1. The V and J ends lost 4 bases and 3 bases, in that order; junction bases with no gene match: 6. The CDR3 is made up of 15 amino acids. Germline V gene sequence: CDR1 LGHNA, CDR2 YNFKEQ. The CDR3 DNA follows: TGTGCCAGCAGCCTCCTCGACAGGGACTACAATGAGCAGTTCTTC. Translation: CASSLLDRDYNEQFF.

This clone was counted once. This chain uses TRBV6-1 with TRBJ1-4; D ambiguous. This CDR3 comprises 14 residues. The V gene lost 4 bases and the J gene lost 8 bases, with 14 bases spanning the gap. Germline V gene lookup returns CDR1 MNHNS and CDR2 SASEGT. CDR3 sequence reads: CASSGRINEEKLFF. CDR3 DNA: TGTGCCAGCAGTGGACGAATCAACGAGGAAAAACTGTTTTTT.

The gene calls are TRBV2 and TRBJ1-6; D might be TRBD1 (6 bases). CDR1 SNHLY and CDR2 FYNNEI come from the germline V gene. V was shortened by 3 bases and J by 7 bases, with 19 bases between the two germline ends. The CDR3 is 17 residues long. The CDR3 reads CASSDGYLAGENSPLHF. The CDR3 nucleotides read TGTGCCAGCAGTGACGGTTATCTCGCAGGGGAGAATTCACCCCTCCACTTT.

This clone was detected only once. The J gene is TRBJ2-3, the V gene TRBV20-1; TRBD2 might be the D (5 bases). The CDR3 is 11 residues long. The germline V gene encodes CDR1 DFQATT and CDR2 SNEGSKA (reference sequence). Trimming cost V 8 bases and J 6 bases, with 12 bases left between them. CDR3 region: CSLDGLDTQYF. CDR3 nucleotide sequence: TGCAGTCTTGATGGACTGGATACGCAGTATTTT.